Below, 20 T cell receptor beta chains from the same sample are listed, as sequenced in a study of cytomegalovirus exposure and HLA in healthy donors. PCR involved 60 Vbeta and 13 Jbeta primers. Measured with immunoSEQ multiplex PCR; TCRdb has only the in-frame clones, and not every one. The sample includes some 200,000 clones, about 85% of them seen just once. Specimen: PBMCs. These receptors all stem from a man in his fifties in good health and CMV-seronegative.

The rearrangement links TRBV6-5 to TRBJ1-5; D is ambiguous. Trimming took off 6 bases at V and 0 bases at J, with 9 bases between the two ends. The CDR3 runs 14 residues. Germline CDR1 is MNHEY and CDR2 is SVGAGI. CDR3 sequence reads: CASSPVISNQPQHF. CDR3 in DNA: TGTGCCAGCAGCCCCGTTATTAGCAATCAGCCCCAGCATTTT.

The gene calls are TRBV4-1 and TRBJ2-7; D may be TRBD2 (6 bases). The ends were cut back, 3 bases at V and 2 bases at J, with 11 bases in the middle. The CDR3 is 14 amino acids. CDR1 is MGHRA, CDR2 YSYEKL, per germline. CDR3 in DNA: TGCGCCAGCAGCCACCGGACGGGGGCCTACGAGCAGTACTTC. It specifies CASSHRTGAYEQYF.

The V gene is TRBV6-1, the J gene TRBJ1-4; D gene ambiguous. The CDR3 length is 15 residues. Trimming left V 4 bases short and J 0 bases short, with 9 bases between. Germline V gene lookup returns CDR1 MNHNS and CDR2 SASEGT. The DNA of the CDR3 is TGTGCCAGCAGTGCGACTGCCGCAACTAATGAAAAACTGTTTTTT. Encoded protein: CASSATAATNEKLFF.

The rearrangement links TRBV19 to TRBJ2-7; D uncertain. V dropped 6 bases and J dropped 2 bases, with 8 bases sitting between them. This CDR3 contains 12 residues. CDR1 is LNHDA and CDR2 is SQIVND in the germline V gene (reference sequence). The CDR3: CASRNTAYEQYF. The CDR3 coding sequence is TGTGCCAGTAGAAACACCGCCTACGAGCAGTACTTC.

Only a few counts were recorded for this clone. This chain joins TRBV10-3 and TRBJ2-5, with TRBD2 identical over 9 bases. J was trimmed by 5 bases and V by 11 bases; bases with no gene match: 15. Germline V gene sequence: CDR1 ENHRY, CDR2 SYGVKD. This CDR3 has 15 residues. CDR3 sequence (DNA): TGTGCCGTCGAAAGCAGGCGGGAGGGCGAGGAGACCCAGTACTTC. It specifies CAVESRREGEETQYF.

This chain links TRBV5-8 with TRBJ2-5, with 12 positions matching TRBD1. In germline, CDR1 is SGHTS, CDR2 YDEGEE. CDR3 length equals 14 residues. Losses at the gene ends were 4 bases for V and 11 bases for J; bases not matched to a gene: 9. The CDR3 loop is CASSTGQGAEEQYF. CDR3 nucleotides: TGTGCCAGCAGCACGGGACAGGGGGCCGAAGAGCAGTACTTC.

The CDR3 loop reads CASSLGPGGNSNQPQHF. The CDR3 bases are TGTGCCAGCAGCTTAGGCCCGGGGGGAAATAGCAATCAGCCCCAGCATTTT. The chain couples TRBV7-2 to TRBJ1-5; tentative D call: TRBD1 (5 bases). Deletions cut 1 base from V and 0 bases from J, with 13 bases between. The CDR3 runs 17 residues. Germline values: CDR1 SGHTA, CDR2 FQGNSA.

This rearrangement joins TRBV11-2 to TRBJ2-1; unclear D gene. Per the germline V gene, CDR1 is SGHAT and CDR2 is FQNNGV. Trimming left V 5 bases short and J 6 bases short, with 11 bases between. This CDR3 spans 13 amino acids. In DNA, the CDR3 is TGTGCCAGCAGCCTCAGTCCACCCAATGAGCAGTTCTTC. Its protein product is CASSLSPPNEQFF.

The rearrangement links TRBV6-8 to TRBJ1-6; TRBD1 is a possible D gene (6 bases). The germline V gene encodes CDR1 MNHGY and CDR2 SAAAGT. The CDR3 is 14 amino acids. Trimming left V 7 bases short and J 8 bases short, with 15 bases between. Written as DNA, the CDR3 is TGTGCCAGCATCAACAGGGAAGCGGATTCACCCCTCCACTTT. Translated, it gives CASINREADSPLHF.

The table lists this clone with a few counts. The genes are TRBV4-3 and TRBJ1-1; 9 bases map to TRBD1. The ends lost 4 bases at V and 5 bases at J; junction bases unmatched: 11. The CDR3 length is 16 residues. The germline gives CDR1 LGHNA, CDR2 YSLEER. CDR3 region: CASSPAGMTGGTEAFF. In DNA form, the CDR3 reads TGCGCCAGCAGCCCCGCAGGGATGACAGGGGGGACTGAAGCTTTCTTT.

This clone was observed a handful of times. The rearrangement joins TRBV11-2 to TRBJ1-2; D is perhaps TRBD1 (6 bases). Trimming stripped 5 bases from V and 5 bases from J, with 15 bases between. The CDR3 covers 14 residues. Germline CDR1 is SGHAT and CDR2 is FQNNGV. As DNA, the CDR3 is TGTGCCAGCAGCGGCCACAGGGAATTGTATGGCTACACCTTC. This sequence encodes CASSGHRELYGYTF. Full variable domain (outside the CDR3, taken from reference TRBV11-2 and TRBJ1-2): EAGVAQSPRYKIIEKRQSVAFWCNPISGHATLYWYQQILGQGPKLLIQFQNNGVVDDSQLPKDRFSAERLKGVDSTLKIQPAKLEDSAVYLCASSGHRELYGYTFGSGTRLTVV.

V usage is TRBV27 and J usage is TRBJ1-1; weak D call: TRBD1 (6 bases). The germline V gene encodes CDR1 MNHEY and CDR2 SMNVEV (reference sequence). The CDR3 runs to 14 residues. V was clipped by 6 bases and J by 8 bases, with 19 bases between them. This CDR3 is CASRSQASRGEAFF. The CDR3 bases are TGTGCCAGCAGATCTCAGGCCTCCAGGGGAGAAGCTTTCTTT.

The chain carries TRBV27 and TRBJ2-5, with TRBD2 matching 13 bases. Germline values: CDR1 MNHEY, CDR2 SMNVEV (reference sequence). Trimming removed 5 bases from V and 3 bases from J; junction bases left unmatched: 9. The CDR3 runs 17 residues. The CDR3 DNA reads as TGTGCCAGCAGTCCCATAGGACTAGCGGGGGACGAAGAGACCCAGTACTTC. It specifies CASSPIGLAGDEETQYF.

The chain is built from TRBV13 and TRBJ2-2; 10 bases are a match to TRBD1. This CDR3 is built from 17 residues. The germline V gene encodes CDR1 PRHDT and CDR2 FYEKMQ (reference sequence). V trimming: 4 bases; J trimming: 4 bases; junction bases outside the gene matches: 9. The CDR3 DNA reads as TGTGCCAGCAGCTATCGACAGGGGGCGCGTGTCACCGGGGAGCTGTTTTTT. It codes for CASSYRQGARVTGELFF.

The gene calls are TRBV7-2 and TRBJ1-1; unclear D gene. Germline CDR1 SGHTA, CDR2 FQGNSA. The CDR3 runs to 13 residues. Trimming left V 5 bases short and J 3 bases short, with 10 bases between. CDR3 coding DNA: TGTGCCAGCAGCCGAGGGCGAGACACTGAAGCTTTCTTT. This gives the protein CASSRGRDTEAFF. The whole variable domain, remainder taken from reference TRBV7-2 and TRBJ1-1, is GAGVSQSPSNKVTEKGKDVELRCDPISGHTALYWYRQSLGQGLEFLIYFQGNSAPDKSGLPSDRFSAERTGGSVSTLTIQRTQQEDSAVYLCASSRGRDTEAFFGQGTRLTVV.

This rearrangement joins TRBV4-1 to TRBJ2-3; 10 positions agree with TRBD1. Germline V gives CDR1 MGHRA, CDR2 YSYEKL. The CDR3 extends over 14 amino acids. V lost 4 bases to trimming and J lost 3 bases; unmatched junction nucleotides: 1. Here the CDR3 reads CASSPGQGTDTQYF. For the CDR3, the DNA is TGCGCCAGCAGCCCGGGACAGGGGACAGATACGCAGTATTTT.

The chain uses TRBV5-1 and TRBJ2-2, with a possible D match to TRBD2 (6 bases). V lost 4 bases to trimming and J lost 0 bases, with 13 bases between them. Germline values: CDR1 SGHRS, CDR2 YFSETQ. This CDR3 contains 16 residues. In DNA, the CDR3 is TGCGCCAGCAGCGGGCGGGACGGCGCGAACACCGGGGAGCTGTTTTTT. Its translation: CASSGRDGANTGELFF.

V and J are TRBV23-1 and TRBJ2-7; D perhaps matches TRBD1 (5 bases). TRBV23-1 is labeled an ORF, and its function is uncertain. This CDR3 has 15 amino acids. Trimming removed 0 bases from V and 6 bases from J, with 15 bases in between. The CDR3: CASSQSLEWGAEQYF. Written as DNA, the CDR3 is TGCGCCAGCAGTCAATCGCTTGAGTGGGGCGCCGAGCAGTACTTC.

V usage is TRBV6-5 and J usage is TRBJ2-5, with 9 bases aligning to TRBD1. The CDR3 extends over 15 amino acids. Per germline, CDR1 MNHEY and CDR2 SVGAGI. V shed 4 bases, J shed 7 bases, and the junction held 10 bases outside the gene matches. DNA of the CDR3: TGTGCCAGCAGTTTCACTCCGGACAGGGGAGGGACCCAGTACTTC. Its protein product is CASSFTPDRGGTQYF.

V and J are TRBV4-2 and TRBJ2-2; D is possibly TRBD1 (7 bases). V lost 4 bases to trimming and J lost 1 base, with 13 bases between them. The CDR3 covers 16 residues. Germline CDR1 LGHNA, CDR2 YNFKEQ. The CDR3 is CASSLFQGGNTGELFF. The CDR3 bases are TGTGCCAGCAGCCTCTTCCAGGGGGGGAACACCGGGGAGCTGTTTTTT.